This T cell receptor (beta chain) was recorded in a study of T cell responses to AZD1222 COVID-19 vaccine. Germline V gene lookup returns CDR1 LNHDA and CDR2 SQIVND (reference sequence). Trimming pared 4 bases from V and 3 bases from J, leaving 7 bases between. The CDR3 runs 13 residues. Study-wide results and limits: In all cases, repertoires were sampled only after the peak T cell response. Only five to seven AZD1222 recipients were seropositive at baseline. Spike-specific TCR breadth and depth grew following two AZD1222 doses.

On this clone itself: Its antigen is as yet unknown.

Repertoires were generated with immunoSEQ multiplex PCR, while TCRdb's copy carries only in-frame clones and drops some. The sample has roughly 100,000 clones; 88% are singletons. The sequencing used peripheral blood, collected on day 0 of AZD1222 vaccination. This sequence was found in an adult in good health. The genes are TRBV19 and TRBJ1-3; maybe TRBD1 (5 bases). CDR3 residues: CASSRRGGNTIYF. For the CDR3, the DNA is TGTGCCAGTAGTAGAAGGGGTGGAAACACCATATATTTT.